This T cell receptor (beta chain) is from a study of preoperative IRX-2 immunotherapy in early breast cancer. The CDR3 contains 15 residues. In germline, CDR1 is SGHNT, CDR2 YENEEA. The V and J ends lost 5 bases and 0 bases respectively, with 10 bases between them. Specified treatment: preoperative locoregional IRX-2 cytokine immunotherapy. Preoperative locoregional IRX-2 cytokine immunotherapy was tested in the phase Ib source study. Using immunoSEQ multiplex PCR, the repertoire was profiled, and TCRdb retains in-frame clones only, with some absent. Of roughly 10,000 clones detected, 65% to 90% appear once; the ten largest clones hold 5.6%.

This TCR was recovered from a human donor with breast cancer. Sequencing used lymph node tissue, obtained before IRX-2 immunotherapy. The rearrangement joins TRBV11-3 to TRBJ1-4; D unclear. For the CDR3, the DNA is TGTGCCAGCAGCCAGACCGACGCAACTAATGAAAAACTGTTTTTT. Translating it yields CASSQTDATNEKLFF.